The clone carrying this T cell receptor (beta chain) was recorded many times. Antigen: not known. Trimming cost V 7 bases and J 0 bases, with 13 bases left between them. CDR1 and CDR2 (germline): MNHNS, SASEGT. The CDR3 runs 14 residues. The source material, RNA transcripts, was used to amplify TCR beta CDR3 regions. The HTBI primer set drove a first-round RT-PCR of the TCR CDR3. TCRdb processed the multiplex PCR reads anew with MiXCR; each CDR3 protein has one entry. Among around 300,000 distinct CDR3 sequences listed, around a quarter were seen once. This specimen comes from a study of T cells in Graves' hyperthyroidism and ophthalmopathy. PBMCs were collected from a 10 ml volume of fresh peripheral blood. The study's findings and limits: Model-based prediction identified ophthalmopathy a median 6.5 months prior to its onset. Blood also showed most of the thyroid clonotypes that were expanded above 0.001.

The gene calls are TRBV6-1 and TRBJ2-7; D uncertain. This receptor was obtained from a man aged 35-49 years with Graves' hyperthyroidism that later progressed to Graves' ophthalmopathy. Sequences were obtained from blood. The chain's CDR3 is CASKMTRSSYEQYF. The CDR3 DNA reads TGTGCCAGCAAGATGACAAGGAGCTCCTACGAGCAGTACTTC.